Presented here are 13 T cell receptor beta chains from one specimen sequenced in a study of beta chain features in type 1 diabetes (dated 2018 in TCRdb). No cognate antigen is known for these TCRs. Libraries came from the immunoSEQ multiplex PCR assay. The entire amount of isolated RNA was reverse transcribed using the High Capacity cDNA Reverse Transcription Kit, so the sequenced TCRB transcripts were expressed ones. Imported from immuneACCESS, the table was reduced by TCRdb to in-frame sequences with V and J called. These copies leave out some clones; in studies compared against another copy, an unresolved V gene accounts for under half, and the cause of the remainder is not known. The sample data list approximately 150,000 clones, and 9% of these were observed just once. The top ten clones comprise around 0.7% of the sample. Overall study outcomes, separate from this receptor: In all four CD4+ subsets, TCRB CDR3 length was moderately but significantly shorter in type 1 diabetes patients.

The sample taken for sequencing was central memory CD4+ T cells from blood. These receptors came from a man aged 30 to 45 with type 1 diabetes.

This clone turned up a few times. This rearrangement joins TRBV10-3 to TRBJ2-7, with TRBD1 matching over 8 bases. CDR3 length: 15 amino acids. Germline-derived CDR1 and CDR2 are ENHRY and SYGVKD. V shed 0 bases and J 6 bases; nucleotides not matched to a gene: 7. The CDR3 here is CAISESGQGALEQYF. The CDR3 region has the DNA TGTGCCATCAGTGAGTCGGGGCAGGGGGCACTCGAGCAGTACTTC.

This rearrangement joins TRBV28 to TRBJ1-2; D is uncertain. The CDR3 loop spans 13 amino acids. Deletions cut 1 base from V and 3 bases from J, with 6 bases between. The germline V gene has CDR1 MDHEN and CDR2 SYDVKM. CDR3 in DNA: TGTGCCAGCAGTTTATTCCAGGACTATGGCTACACCTTC. Protein product: CASSLFQDYGYTF.

This clone was detected ten times or more. V usage is TRBV29-1 and J usage is TRBJ2-2, with 7 bases that match TRBD2. Germline CDR1 reads SQVTM; CDR2 reads ANQGSEA. The V segment lost 6 bases and the J segment 0 bases; nucleotides outside the gene matches: 4. The CDR3 totals 14 residues. The CDR3 sequence: CSVLGTTNTGELFF. The CDR3 DNA sequence: TGCAGCGTCCTCGGGACTACGAACACCGGGGAGCTGTTTTTT.

The chain links TRBV20-1 to TRBJ1-2, with D tentatively TRBD1 (5 bases). The CDR3 totals 11 residues. V was pared by 6 bases and J by 8 bases, with 13 bases between. Germline values: CDR1 DFQATT, CDR2 SNEGSKA (reference sequence). CDR3 nucleotides: TGCAGTGCCACGGAGGGGACCGGCTACACCTTC. Translated, it gives CSATEGTGYTF.

This chain connects TRBV29-1 to TRBJ1-1; 11 positions agree with TRBD1. The CDR3 runs 15 residues. Per germline, CDR1 SQVTM and CDR2 ANQGSEA. V lost 4 bases to trimming and J lost 3 bases; unmatched junction nucleotides: 7. CDR3 region: CSVGDRGGRDTEAFF. CDR3 nucleotides: TGCAGCGTTGGGGACAGGGGGGGTAGGGACACTGAAGCTTTCTTT. The complete variable domain, with remaining parts taken from reference TRBV29-1 and TRBJ1-1, reads SAVISQKPSRDICQRGTSLTIQCQVDSQVTMMFWYRQQPGQSLTLIATANQGSEATYESGFVIDKFPISRPNLTFSTLTVSNMSPEDSSIYLCSVGDRGGRDTEAFFGQGTRLTVV.

The genes are TRBV5-1 and TRBJ1-2; perhaps TRBD1 as D (6 bases). V dropped 4 bases and J dropped 0 bases, with 19 bases sitting between them. The germline V gene encodes CDR1 SGHRS and CDR2 YFSETQ. The CDR3 sequence is 17 residues long. The CDR3 loop reads CASSHRGHSPSNYGYTF. The CDR3 nucleotides are TGCGCCAGCAGCCATAGGGGACACTCACCCTCTAACTATGGCTACACCTTC.

This clone was seen only a few times. The rearrangement links TRBV11-2 to TRBJ2-5, with TRBD1 identical over 9 bases. The J call is doubtful: the DNA matches TRBJ2-7 better. CDR1 is SGHAT and CDR2 is FQNNGV in the germline V gene. The CDR3 has 14 residues. CDR3: CASSRGQGWGEQYF. The CDR3 DNA is TGTGCCAGCAGCCGGGGACAGGGATGGGGCGAGCAGTACTTC.

This clone turned up a few times. The V and J genes are TRBV7-3 and TRBJ2-3; 7 nucleotides align to TRBD2. The V gene end was trimmed by 5 bases and the J gene end by 1 base; junction bases not matched to a gene: 9. Germline lookup yields CDR1 SGHTA and CDR2 FQGTGA. The CDR3 is 16 amino acids. The CDR3 spells CASSPLGGGGTDTQYF. The CDR3 coding sequence is TGTGCCAGCAGCCCCCTCGGCGGGGGAGGCACAGATACGCAGTATTTT.

This clone was detected only a few times. The chain couples TRBV28 to TRBJ2-7, with TRBD2 as a possible D gene (5 bases). CDR3 length: 13 residues. Per the germline V gene, CDR1 is MDHEN and CDR2 is SYDVKM. Trimming pared 3 bases from V and 7 bases from J, leaving 13 bases between. The CDR3 spells CASSLRVQLEQYF. The CDR3 DNA reads TGTGCCAGCAGTTTGAGGGTCCAGCTGGAGCAGTACTTC.

CDR3 sequence: CASSTGTGPTDTQYF. CDR3 nucleotides: TGTGCCAGCAGCACCGGGACAGGACCCACAGATACGCAGTATTTT. The J gene is TRBJ2-3, the V gene TRBV11-2; 8 bases fit TRBD1. The CDR3 contains 15 residues. Germline CDR1 is SGHAT and CDR2 is FQNNGV. V lost 5 bases to trimming and J lost 2 bases; unmatched junction nucleotides: 6.

The V call is TRBV11-2, the J call TRBJ2-7; a weak D match, TRBD1 (5 bases). CDR1 is SGHAT and CDR2 is FQNNGV in the germline V gene. The CDR3 consists of 15 residues. V was shortened by 6 bases and J by 4 bases, with 19 bases between the two germline ends. Here the CDR3 reads CASSPGFKGTYEQYF. The CDR3 bases are TGTGCCAGCAGTCCAGGGTTCAAGGGTACTTACGAGCAGTACTTC.

J is TRBJ2-1 and V is TRBV19, with TRBD1 as a possible D gene (5 bases). Germline assignment: CDR1 LNHDA and CDR2 SQIVND (reference sequence). V was trimmed by 1 base and J by 5 bases, leaving 9 bases between them. There are 14 residues in the CDR3. CDR3 residues: CASSIARAHNEQFF. For the CDR3, the DNA is TGTGCCAGTAGTATAGCCAGGGCCCACAATGAGCAGTTCTTC.

The chain uses TRBV9 and TRBJ2-5; TRBD2 aligns across 8 bases. Unmatched junction bases numbered 12, after V lost 7 bases and J lost 4 bases. The CDR3 sequence is 15 residues long. Looked up from germline, CDR1 is SGDLS and CDR2 is YYNGEE. The CDR3, as DNA: TGTGCCAGCGGCCCCCCGGCGGGGGGTTCAGAGACCCAGTACTTC. It is translated as CASGPPAGGSETQYF.